Shown below are 14 T cell receptor beta chains from a single sample sequenced in a study of T cells in Graves' hyperthyroidism and ophthalmopathy. TCR beta CDR3 regions were amplified from RNA. When the TCR CDR3 underwent first-round RT-PCR, the HTBI primer set was used. TCRdb passed the multiplex PCR reads through MiXCR, listing each CDR3 protein once. The table includes 500,000 to 600,000 distinct CDR3 sequences, 46% detected once. The specimen was peripheral blood or thyroid tissue (not recorded which). All receptors derive from an adult woman with Graves' disease, either hyperthyroidism or ophthalmopathy (not recorded which).

This clonotype was observed a handful of times. The chain has TRBV19 and TRBJ2-6; possibly TRBD1 for D (6 bases). The CDR3 totals 15 residues. Trimming took 10 bases from V and 0 from J, leaving 13 bases between them. CDR1 and CDR2 from the germline V gene are LNHDA and SQIVND (reference sequence). The CDR3 region is CATSRGYSGANVLTF. DNA for the CDR3: TGTGCCACCTCAAGGGGGTACTCTGGGGCCAACGTCCTGACTTTC.

In regard to this clonotype: Given the absence of the conserved phenylalanine or tryptophan at the CDR3 end, a read error is likely. It is unclear where the CDR3 begins or ends on the DNA, so no DNA is shown, and the CDR3 is as TCRdb lists it. This rearrangement joins TRBV19 to TRBJ1-2; the table names TRBD1, a call not compared with the DNA. Termini included, the CDR3 measures 8 amino acids. Germline CDR1 reads LNHDA; CDR2 reads SQIVND (reference sequence). The CDR3 sequence is CASSAGQL.

The chain recombines TRBV20-1 with TRBJ1-5; D remains ambiguous. Germline V gene lookup returns CDR1 DFQATT and CDR2 SNEGSKA (reference sequence). The V end was cut by 3 bases, the J end by 0 bases, with 15 bases between. The CDR3 contains 16 residues. The CDR3 here is CSASSAPLRSNQPQHF. The CDR3 DNA reads as TGCAGTGCTAGTAGCGCACCGCTACGTAGCAATCAGCCCCAGCATTTT.

The genes are TRBV7-9 and TRBJ1-1, with D possibly matching TRBD1 (5 bases). CDR3 length equals 16 residues. CDR1 is SEHNR and CDR2 is FQNEAQ in the germline V gene (reference sequence). V was shortened by 2 bases and J by 1 base, with 14 bases between the two germline ends. The chain's CDR3 is CASSLRRGHRNTEAFF. CDR3 coding DNA: TGTGCCAGCAGCTTACGTCGAGGACACAGGAACACTGAAGCTTTCTTT.

Turning to this clonotype: A much larger clone differs from this one at a single base, so this may be a read error. J is TRBJ2-2 and V is TRBV19; D not certain. Germline lookup yields CDR1 LNHDA and CDR2 SQIVND (reference sequence). The CDR3 length is 11 residues. The CDR3 loop is CVSSNSGELFF. For the CDR3, the DNA is TGTGTCAGTAGTAATTCCGGGGAGCTGTTTTTT.

This clonotype has at least ten counts. V gene TRBV29-1 combines with J gene TRBJ1-1; D is unclear. This CDR3 contains 12 residues. Trimming stripped 7 bases from V and 10 bases from J, with 19 bases between. Germline CDR1 and CDR2: SQVTM and ANQGSEA. DNA of the CDR3: TGCAGCGCTGTGAGCATTACGTTGGGAGCTTTCTTT. Its translation is CSAVSITLGAFF.

This clonotype was counted once. This chain connects TRBV29-1 to TRBJ1-2, with D possibly being TRBD1 (5 bases). There are 12 residues in the CDR3. V shed 4 bases and J shed 7 bases, with 13 bases lying between them. Looked up from germline, CDR1 is SQVTM and CDR2 is ANQGSEA. The CDR3 region has the DNA TGCAGCGTTGCGGGGGAGGGCTCTGGCTACACCTTC. Protein: CSVAGEGSGYTF.

The chain recombines TRBV5-6 with TRBJ1-1; no definite D call. CDR3 length: 14 amino acids. Germline CDR1 is SGHDT and CDR2 is YYEEEE. V dropped 0 bases and J dropped 1 base, with 7 bases sitting between them. CDR3 bases: TGTGCCAGCAGCTTGGTCGCCCCGAACACTGAAGCTTTCTTT. It is translated as CASSLVAPNTEAFF.

This clonotype was recorded many times. The J gene is TRBJ1-5, the V gene TRBV20-1; TRBD1 might be the D (6 bases). V dropped 6 bases and J dropped 6 bases, with 18 bases sitting between them. The germline CDR1 and CDR2 sequences are DFQATT and SNEGSKA (reference sequence). The CDR3 length is 14 residues. CDR3 residues: CSAPDGGLGQPQHF. CDR3 coding DNA: TGCAGTGCCCCGGACGGGGGGCTTGGTCAGCCCCAGCATTTT.

The chain carries TRBV29-1 and TRBJ2-7; D is perhaps TRBD1 (7 bases). The assigned J gene may be wrong: the sequence end matches TRBJ2-1 better. Germline V gene lookup returns CDR1 SQVTM and CDR2 ANQGSEA. This CDR3 is built from 13 residues. The DNA of the CDR3 is TGCAGCGTTACGTCCAGGGGGGACAATGAGCAGTTCTTC. The encoded protein is CSVTSRGDNEQFF.

The chain is built from TRBV10-3 and TRBJ2-7, with unresolved D. Per germline, CDR1 ENHRY and CDR2 SYGVKD. This CDR3 spans 11 amino acids. Trimming pared 3 bases from V and 7 bases from J, leaving 7 bases between. The chain's CDR3 is CAISDPEEQYF. The CDR3 nucleotides are TGTGCCATCAGTGACCCTGAAGAGCAGTACTTC.

This clonotype was counted a few times. This chain links TRBV9 with TRBJ2-7; TRBD2 matches 8 bases. Germline V lookup: CDR1 SGDLS, CDR2 YYNGEE. The CDR3 is 15 amino acids. V was clipped by 7 bases and J by 3 bases; unmatched bases: 12. Here the CDR3 reads CASRRFSGTNYEQYF. CDR3 sequence (DNA): TGTGCCAGCCGAAGATTTAGCGGGACCAACTACGAGCAGTACTTC.

The chain links TRBV9 to TRBJ1-6; no firm D call. Germline V gene data show CDR1 as SGDLS and CDR2 as YYNGEE. V was cut by 3 bases and J by 7 bases, with 8 bases left in between. The CDR3 has 13 residues. The DNA of the CDR3 is TGTGCCAGCAGCGGGGGTGAAAATTCACCCCTCCACTTT. The encoded protein is CASSGGENSPLHF.

V gene TRBV2 combines with J gene TRBJ2-7; perhaps TRBD1 as D (6 bases). Germline-derived CDR1 and CDR2 are SNHLY and FYNNEI. The CDR3 runs to 14 residues. The germline V and J ends were trimmed by 9 bases and 3 bases, with 18 bases remaining between them. The CDR3 loop reads CASSTPGQNYEQYF. The CDR3 DNA is TGTGCCAGTAGTACCCCGGGACAAAACTACGAGCAGTACTTC.